This paragraph reports one T cell receptor beta chain. Germline loops: CDR1 MNHEY, CDR2 SVGEGT. CDR3 length: 22 amino acids. With V trimmed by 6 bases and J by 0 bases, 22 bases remained unmatched. In the original processing: Reference gene primer amplification gave estimated nucleated cell counts. Only in-frame clones appear in the TCRdb table, and some are missing; sequencing was by immunoSEQ multiplex PCR. For V, J and clone size, that table is used; D and trimming come from the DNA. The table lists hundreds of thousands of clones, 84% of them singletons. The record originates from a study of blood T cell repertoires in COVID-19. Study context: Both acute and convalescent COVID-19 samples were obtained from the United States, Italy and Spain. T cells, B-cell-depleted T cells, or PBMCs provided the cDNA or gDNA that served as material.

This TCR was recovered from a human donor in a cohort sampled during active COVID-19. The gene calls are TRBV6-2 or TRBV6-3 and TRBJ2-1, with 11 bases matching TRBD1. The sequenced sample was peripheral blood. For the CDR3, the DNA is TGTGCCAGCAGCCTACGACCAGTATGGACAGGGGGCGGGGGGAGCTCCTACAATGAGCAGTTCTTC. Its translation is CASSLRPVWTGGGGSSYNEQFF.